These T cell receptor beta chains were read from a single sample in a study of CD8+ T cells in alopecia areata. Sequencing used immunoSEQ multiplex PCR; TCRdb keeps in-frame clones, though not all of them. The sample records 100,000 to 120,000 clones, 55% to 60% being singletons. Specimen: NKG2D-low CD8+ T cells sorted from blood. The source of these receptors is a human donor with alopecia areata. Both conserved end residues are part of each CDR3.

>TRBV10-1|15|TRBJ2-7
CASSERARGRDEQYF
>TRBV5-1|14|TRBJ2-5
CASTPRDTEETQYF
>TRBV29-1|14|TRBJ2-2
CSVEDTGEPGELFF
>TRBV7-9|14|TRBJ2-1
CASSSGGRIYEQFF
>TRBV28|14|TRBJ2-7
CASSLVAGVYEQYF
>TRBV19|13|TRBJ1-2
CASSPGAGSGYTF
>TRBV13|13|TRBJ2-7
CASSRTGTYEQYF
>TRBV5-6|12|TRBJ2-3
CASSQQADTQYF
>TRBV27|15|TRBJ2-1
CASGDLGRTGNEQFF
>TRBV5-1|16|TRBJ2-7
CASSLSLGGQGNEQYF
>TRBV7-9|15|TRBJ2-1
CASSLGLAGSGEQFF
>TRBV7-2|9|TRBJ2-5
CASEWVQYF
>TRBV14|11|TRBJ2-7
CASSQDYEQYF
>TRBV7-8|15|TRBJ2-1
CASSLTSGMGNEQFF
>TRBV28|15|TRBJ2-5
CASSLSSGRPETQYF
>TRBV27|17|TRBJ2-7
CASSSPWREGRENEQYF
>TRBV15|16|TRBJ2-5
CATSGERLVYQETQYF
>TRBV27|15|TRBJ2-1
CASSLLAGAYNEQFF
>TRBV5-1|15|TRBJ2-1
CASSALGGFRDEQFF
>TRBV7-9|12|TRBJ2-1
CASSRGGDEQFF
>TRBV7-8|14|TRBJ1-1
CASSLVPEYTEAFF
>TRBV28|14|TRBJ2-7
CASSFWRALNEQYF
>TRBV2|13|TRBJ2-7
CASRAGTSNEQYF
>TRBV5-6|15|TRBJ2-1
CASSSGLAGVNEQFF
>TRBV20-1|10|TRBJ2-1
CSAARNEQFF
>TRBV5-4|15|TRBJ1-2
CASSPRGGEFYGYTF
>TRBV7-2|18|TRBJ2-4
CASSAGLAGGVAKNIQYF
>TRBV4-1|15|TRBJ2-7
CASSPGLTESYEQYF
>TRBV4-1|14|TRBJ2-3
CASSPTNLADTQYF
>TRBV10-2|18|TRBJ2-3
CASRMTASGRALGDTQYF
>TRBV27|14|TRBJ1-2
CASSLSQGNYGYTF